The 26 T cell receptor beta chains below all came from one sample that was sequenced in a study of T cell responses to AZD1222 COVID-19 vaccine. The data were produced by immunoSEQ multiplex PCR, yet TCRdb's version contains in-frame clones alone and is incomplete. The sample records some 190,000 clones, just over 90% being singletons. The specimen was peripheral blood, collected 28 days after the second AZD1222 dose. Receptors originate from an adult who received the AZD1222 COVID-19 vaccine.

The V gene is TRBV3-1 (or the pseudogene TRBV3-2), the J gene TRBJ1-6; no reliable D call. CDR1 LGHDT and CDR2 YNNKEL come from the germline V gene (reference sequence). The CDR3 is 13 amino acids. V was trimmed by 1 base and J by 8 bases, leaving 6 bases between them. This CDR3 reads CASSQVTDSPLHF. CDR3 bases: TGTGCCAGCAGCCAAGTAACGGATTCACCCCTCCACTTT.

The rearrangement links TRBV11-3 to TRBJ1-1, with D unresolved. The CDR3 has 15 residues. V was pared by 4 bases and J by 3 bases, with 15 bases between. Germline V CDR1 and CDR2: SGHNT, YENEEA. The CDR3 here is CASSSGSLRDTEAFF. For the CDR3, the DNA is TGTGCCAGCAGCTCGGGCAGCCTAAGGGACACTGAAGCTTTCTTT.

This clone was counted a single time. J is TRBJ1-5 and V is TRBV19; TRBD1 matches 10 bases. CDR1 and CDR2 from the germline V gene are LNHDA and SQIVND (reference sequence). The CDR3 is made up of 15 amino acids. Trimming took 7 bases from V and 7 from J; bases not matched to a gene: 10. In DNA form, the CDR3 reads TGTGCCAGTAACCGACAGGGGGCAGTGGGGCAGCCCCAGCATTTT. It translates to CASNRQGAVGQPQHF. The complete variable domain, with remaining parts taken from reference TRBV19 and TRBJ1-5, reads DGGITQSPKYLFRKEGQNVTLSCEQNLNHDAMYWYRQDPGQGLRLIYYSQIVNDFQKGDIAEGYSVSREKKESFPLTVTSAQKNPTAFYLCASNRQGAVGQPQHFGDGTRLSIL.

The chain uses TRBV7-8 and TRBJ1-6; D is unclear. The germline V and J ends were trimmed by 5 bases and 10 bases, with 9 bases remaining between them. The CDR3 runs to 12 residues. Germline V gene lookup returns CDR1 SGHVS and CDR2 FQNEAQ. The chain's CDR3 is CASSRDRSPLHF. The CDR3 bases are TGTGCCAGCAGCCGGGATCGGTCACCCCTCCACTTT.

The V call is TRBV4-1, the J call TRBJ2-7; 11 bases line up with TRBD1. Germline CDR1 reads MGHRA; CDR2 reads YSYEKL. V shed 4 bases and J 3 bases; nucleotides not matched to a gene: 5. The CDR3 extends over 15 amino acids. CDR3 in amino acids: CASSPAGTGGYEQYF. CDR3 sequence (DNA): TGCGCCAGCAGCCCGGCCGGGACAGGGGGCTACGAGCAGTACTTC.

The rearrangement uses TRBV28 and TRBJ1-5; no clear D. The germline V and J ends were trimmed by 1 base and 3 bases, with 7 bases remaining between them. Per germline, CDR1 MDHEN and CDR2 SYDVKM. The CDR3 has 14 residues. CDR3 nucleotides: TGTGCCAGCAGTTTATCCAGGTTCAATCAGCCCCAGCATTTT. Amino acids: CASSLSRFNQPQHF. Full variable domain (rest looked up from reference TRBV28 and TRBJ1-5): DVKVTQSSRYLVKRTGEKVFLECVQDMDHENMFWYRQDPGLGLRLIYFSYDVKMKEKGDIPEGYSVSREKKERFSLILESASTNQTSMYLCASSLSRFNQPQHFGDGTRLSIL.

The J gene is TRBJ1-5, the V gene TRBV5-1, with 8 bases that match TRBD1. The V segment lost 4 bases and the J segment 5 bases; nucleotides outside the gene matches: 2. The germline V gene encodes CDR1 SGHRS and CDR2 YFSETQ. This CDR3 contains 13 residues. The chain's CDR3 is CASSIQGDQPQHF. CDR3 DNA: TGCGCCAGCAGCATACAGGGGGATCAGCCCCAGCATTTT.

The CDR3 region has the DNA TGTGCCAGCAGTGGACAGCTCAGGGCCAACGTCCTGACTTTC. Translation: CASSGQLRANVLTF. The V gene is TRBV25-1, the J gene TRBJ2-6; perhaps TRBD1 as D (5 bases). Germline-derived CDR1 and CDR2 are MGHDK and SYGVNS. This CDR3 has 14 residues. Trimming took off 4 bases at V and 5 bases at J, with 9 bases between the two ends.

The V gene is TRBV27, the J gene TRBJ1-1, with unresolved D. Trimming stripped 6 bases from V and 2 bases from J, with 10 bases between. The CDR3 is 13 residues long. The germline V gene encodes CDR1 MNHEY and CDR2 SMNVEV (reference sequence). In DNA, the CDR3 is TGTGCCAGCAGCTACGAGAGAAACACTGAAGCTTTCTTT. It is translated as CASSYERNTEAFF.

The chain recombines TRBV2 with TRBJ1-6; possibly TRBD1 for D (5 bases). V was cut by 6 bases and J by 5 bases, with 8 bases left in between. This CDR3 comprises 13 residues. Germline V CDR1 and CDR2: SNHLY, FYNNEI. CDR3 protein: CASRTEHNSPLHF. The CDR3 nucleotides are TGTGCCAGCAGGACAGAACATAATTCACCCCTCCACTTT.

This clone has a handful of counts. The chain uses TRBV29-1 and TRBJ2-7, with 7 positions matching TRBD1. The trim removed 5 bases at V and 1 base at J, leaving 8 bases unmatched. CDR3 length equals 14 residues. Germline CDR1 SQVTM, CDR2 ANQGSEA. The DNA for the CDR3 is TGCAGCGTTTTACAGGGGCGACTTTCCTACGAGCAGTACTTC. It translates to CSVLQGRLSYEQYF.

V is TRBV3-1 (or the pseudogene TRBV3-2) and J is TRBJ1-6; TRBD1 matches at 8 bases. CDR3 length equals 14 residues. The germline V gene encodes CDR1 LGHDT and CDR2 YNNKEL (reference sequence). J lost 6 bases, V lost 5 bases, and 3 bases had no gene match. CDR3: CASSGTGGNSPLHF. The CDR3 nucleotides read TGTGCCAGCAGCGGGACAGGCGGTAATTCACCCCTCCACTTT.

The table lists this clone with a count of one. This chain connects TRBV6-6 to TRBJ2-7; possible D gene TRBD2, 6 bases. The germline V and J ends were trimmed by 4 bases and 2 bases, with 12 bases remaining between them. Germline CDR1 is MNHNY and CDR2 is SVGAGI (reference sequence). CDR3 length: 14 amino acids. The CDR3 coding sequence is TGTGCCAGCAGTTCCGGGACTGGTACCTACGAGCAGTACTTC. As protein: CASSSGTGTYEQYF.

V gene TRBV4-3 combines with J gene TRBJ1-2; D might be TRBD1 (6 bases). The germline V and J ends were trimmed by 1 base and 1 base, with 16 bases remaining between them. This CDR3 region has 17 residues. Germline values: CDR1 LGHNA, CDR2 YSLEER. CDR3 sequence (DNA): TGCGCCAGCAGCCAAGCCCCCGTCACAGGGATTAACTATGGCTACACCTTC. Protein sequence: CASSQAPVTGINYGYTF.

The chain uses TRBV7-6 and TRBJ1-1, with unresolved D. The CDR3 has 14 amino acids. Germline V CDR1 and CDR2: SGHVS, FNYEAQ. V dropped 4 bases and J dropped 5 bases, with 14 bases sitting between them. The CDR3 reads CASSSVGVGTEAFF. CDR3 nucleotide sequence: TGTGCCAGCAGCTCTGTGGGTGTCGGGACTGAAGCTTTCTTT.

The V and J genes are TRBV19 and TRBJ1-6, with no clear D. This CDR3 has 13 amino acids. V gave up 6 bases and J gave up 3 bases, with 6 bases separating them. Germline V lookup: CDR1 LNHDA, CDR2 SQIVND (reference sequence). The CDR3 loop is CASRRGYNSPLHF. The DNA for the CDR3 is TGTGCCAGTAGGCGGGGCTATAATTCACCCCTCCACTTT.

V is TRBV2 and J is TRBJ1-4; D remains unclear. V lost 6 bases to trimming and J lost 3 bases, with 14 bases between them. Germline CDR1 reads SNHLY; CDR2 reads FYNNEI. There are 15 residues in the CDR3. CDR3 sequence: CASSAQWGSNEKLFF. For the CDR3, the DNA is TGTGCCAGCAGCGCTCAATGGGGATCTAATGAAAAACTGTTTTTT.

The J gene is TRBJ1-1, the V gene TRBV15, with 11 nucleotides matching TRBD1. Per germline, CDR1 LNHNV and CDR2 YYDKDF (reference sequence). CDR3 size: 15 residues. V dropped 8 bases and J dropped 4; count of bases not matched to a gene: 9. The CDR3 DNA reads as TGTGCCACCCGGGACAGGGGGTTCGCAAGCACTGAAGCTTTCTTT. It specifies CATRDRGFASTEAFF.

The gene calls are TRBV5-1 and TRBJ2-2; D possibly uses TRBD1 or TRBD2 (5 bases each). Trimming removed 9 bases from V and 4 bases from J, with 19 bases in between. This CDR3 spans 15 amino acids. The germline V gene has CDR1 SGHRS and CDR2 YFSETQ. Here the CDR3 reads CANFTGTPVTGELFF. The CDR3 nucleotides are TGCGCCAACTTCACCGGGACCCCGGTCACCGGGGAGCTGTTTTTT.

This clone appeared a single time. V gene TRBV30 combines with J gene TRBJ1-6, with D tentatively TRBD1 (5 bases). Germline values: CDR1 GTSNPN, CDR2 SVGIG (reference sequence). The V end was cut by 2 bases, the J end by 6 bases, with 14 bases between. The CDR3 is 15 residues long. CDR3 nucleotides: TGTGCCTGGAGTCGGACTCAGGGCGCTAATTCACCCCTCCACTTT. Translated, it gives CAWSRTQGANSPLHF.

For the CDR3, the DNA is TGTGCCAGTAGTATTCAAGGGGCCCCAATGAACACTGAAGCTTTCTTT. Amino acid sequence: CASSIQGAPMNTEAFF. J is TRBJ1-1 and V is TRBV19, with D tentatively TRBD1 (5 bases). Trimming cost V 3 bases and J 0 bases, with 14 bases left between them. The CDR3 has 16 residues. The germline CDR1 and CDR2 sequences are LNHDA and SQIVND (reference sequence).

The CDR3 loop is CASRDRAADTQYF. DNA of the CDR3: TGTGCCTCCCGGGACAGGGCCGCGGATACGCAGTATTTT. J is TRBJ2-3 and V is TRBV30; TRBD1 aligns across 9 bases. The CDR3 has 13 residues. The germline V gene has CDR1 GTSNPN and CDR2 SVGIG (reference sequence). The V segment lost 7 bases and the J segment 6 bases; nucleotides outside the gene matches: 8. The variable domain in full, with the rest retrieved from reference TRBV30 and TRBJ2-3, is SQTIHQWPATLVQPVGSPLSLECTVEGTSNPNLYWYRQAAGRGLQLLFYSVGIGQISSEVPQNLSASRPQDRQFILSSKKLLLSDSGFYLCASRDRAADTQYFGPGTRLTVL.

This clone was recorded only once. The chain carries TRBV11-2 and TRBJ2-7; D is perhaps TRBD1 (6 bases). Germline assignment: CDR1 SGHAT and CDR2 FQNNGV. The CDR3 consists of 15 residues. Trimming cost V 1 base and J 2 bases, with 12 bases left between them. The CDR3 spells CASSLGPGQAYEQYF. The CDR3 DNA follows: TGTGCCAGCAGCTTAGGCCCGGGACAAGCCTACGAGCAGTACTTC.

Written as DNA, the CDR3 is TGTGCTGCGCATACCAATCAGCCCCAGCATTTT. Protein product: CAAHTNQPQHF. The chain recombines TRBV30 with TRBJ1-5, with D unresolved. Germline V gene data show CDR1 as GTSNPN and CDR2 as SVGIG (reference sequence). This CDR3 has 11 residues.

Concerning this clone itself: Sequence at one end of the junction differs from germline and may be a read error. V and J are TRBV6-5 and TRBJ2-1; 9 bases are a match to TRBD2. The germline CDR1 and CDR2 sequences are MNHEY and SVGAGI. The CDR3 is 11 amino acids. CDR3 sequence reads: CASGTSNQQFF. The CDR3 DNA reads TGTGCCAGCGGGACTAGCAATCAGCAGTTCTTC.

This sequence joins TRBV5-1 and TRBJ2-3, with D perhaps TRBD2 (6 bases). The CDR3 totals 13 residues. From germline, CDR1 is SGHRS and CDR2 YFSETQ. V was trimmed by 4 bases and J by 3 bases, leaving 9 bases between them. The DNA for the CDR3 is TGCGCCAGCAGCCGGGGGAGGACAGATACGCAGTATTTT. Protein: CASSRGRTDTQYF.